This T cell receptor (beta chain) came from a study of CD8 T cells in Susac syndrome (dated by TCRdb to about 2019). Regarding the study in general: The study used repertoire sequencing to test whether antigen drove CD8+ T cell activation and differentiation in Susac syndrome. Clonality of the CD8+ T cell repertoire was compared between more than 10 healthy donors, around 14 Susac syndrome patients and under 16 multiple sclerosis patients. What the study reported, not specific to this receptor: The number of individuals in the TCR sequencing and HLA analysis was acknowledged as relatively small.

Turning to this clonotype: No cognate antigen has been identified for it. No base qualities exist here, and no much larger clone lies one base off it.

Peripheral blood CD8+ and CD4+ T cells from healthy donors, Susac syndrome patients and multiple sclerosis patients were profiled using high-throughput TCR beta sequencing. Healthy donors were included as age- and sex-matched controls. Bulk CD8+ and CD4+ T cells were purified by magnetic negative isolation, while CD8+ TEMRA cells were enriched using FACS. Blood was drawn into EDTA tubes, processed within 24 hours, and PBMCs were isolated by density gradient centrifugation. PBMCs destined for TCR sequencing were cryopreserved in liquid nitrogen and later thawed in a 37 °C water bath. Purity of sorted or isolated CD4+, CD8+ and CD8+ TEMRA cells was at least 90%. RNA was extracted using the RNeasy kit, and about 0.45 to 1 ug of the RNA was reverse transcribed with random hexamers. The immunoSEQ multiplex PCR assay, which covers 54 Vbeta and 13 Jbeta segments, was used to amplify TCR beta CDR3 regions. PCR amplification bias was corrected by using a synthetic template baseline for primer optimization and computational correction. From the authors' description of their analysis: Reads were assigned to V, D and J genes according to IMGT and analyzed in immunoSEQ Analyzer, with only productive sequences retained. To calculate clonality, Shannon entropy was normalized by log2 of the number of productive unique sequences and then subtracted from one. For each patient and control, public and private clones were evaluated within the 100 most prevalent clones. Clones were defined as Susac-specific if absent from the healthy and MS cohorts, from around 1,000 published viral clones and from other ImmuneACCESS disease sequences. Starting from the raw public reads, TCRdb applied fastp trimming at Q25, assembled clones with MiXCR and retained in-frame beta chains. Rows matching on CDR3 protein sequence are summarized as one entry with the most common DNA and genes. These V and J calls originate from TCRdb's pipeline instead of the authors' own analysis. This sample holds 130,000 to 150,000 distinct CDR3 sequences; about 93% were observed only once. In total, the top ten clones hold 0.27% of the sample.

CDR1 LGHNA and CDR2 YNFKEQ are derived from the germline V gene. The germline ends are 10 bases apart after V is trimmed by 1 base and J by 9 bases. The CDR3 sequence holds 13 residues, the cysteine and phenylalanine included. The DNA shown is the 39-base CDR3, in frame from base 1. Sequenced material: CD8+ T cells from PBMCs. The clonotype originates from a human donor in good health. The rearranged segments are TRBV4-2 and TRBJ2-1; the D assignment is uncertain and may be TRBD1 or TRBD2, with 5 bases supporting each. For the CDR3, the sequence is CASSQARAGEQFF. The DNA sequence is given as TGTGCCAGCAGCCAAGCCAGGGCGGGTGAGCAGTTCTTC.